This TCR beta chain was identified in a study of immune cell composition in non-small cell lung cancer. Study context: Tumours were mainly lung adenocarcinoma or squamous cell carcinoma.

Profiling relied on immunoSEQ multiplex PCR, and the TCRdb table lists in-frame clones only, not all of them. The data contain fewer than 3,500 clones, just under 75% of them singletons. The table lists this clone with a few counts. The antigen is unknown. The V end lost 4 bases, the J end lost 2 bases, and 9 bases lay between the germline ends. This CDR3 is 13 amino acids long. Germline CDR1 SNHLY, CDR2 FYNNEI. Overall study findings and caveats: In adenocarcinoma, maximal tumour-associated clone frequency tracked TIL tumour reactivity. Clones >0.5% enriched in tumour were rarer in adenocarcinoma (roughly 35%) than squamous (75%).

The TCR originated in a human donor with non-small cell lung cancer. The V gene is TRBV2, the J gene TRBJ2-7; D not resolved. The sequencing input was lung tumor tissue. CDR3 coding DNA: TGTGCCAGCAGTGTAGAGCAAACCTACGAGCAGTACTTC. Translation: CASSVEQTYEQYF.